Listed below are T cell receptor beta chains from one sample, sequenced in a study of CD8 T cells in ankylosing spondylitis. Each CDR3 protein gets one entry after TCRdb re-called the 5' RACE reads with MiXCR. Counted here are fewer than 450,000 distinct CDR3 sequences, roughly 17% occurring once; the ten biggest clones make up 0.95% to 1.1%. The sequenced material came from blood, either unsorted or a sorted T cell fraction (not recorded which). These receptors were taken from a male donor with ankylosing spondylitis. Each CDR3 is given with its conserved first and last residue. A D gene is named only where the DNA matches it firmly. Clone size is stated in some rows and not others, as once, few, many or a class when expanded.

J gene: TRBJ2-3; D gene: .; clone size: .; V gene: TRBV2; CDR3 DNA: TGTGCCAGTAGATCACTAGCTAGCACAGATACGCAGTATTTT; CDR3 protein: CASRSLASTDTQYF
J gene: TRBJ2-3; D gene: .; clone size: many; V gene: TRBV12-3/TRBV12-4; CDR3 DNA: TGTGCCAGCAGTTTGGGGGGGGCGCGAGATACGCAGTATTTT; CDR3 protein: CASSLGGARDTQYF
J gene: TRBJ2-5; D gene: .; clone size: few; V gene: TRBV3-1; CDR3 DNA: TGTGCCAGCAGCCACGGATCATTAGAGACCCAGTACTTC; CDR3 protein: CASSHGSLETQYF
J gene: TRBJ2-5; D gene: TRBD1; clone size: few; V gene: TRBV5-1; CDR3 DNA: TGCGCCAGCAGCTTGAGTCGAGGTCTTCACCCAGACAGGGGTAGAATGGAGACCCAGTACTTC; CDR3 protein: CASSLSRGLHPDRGRMETQYF
J gene: TRBJ1-1; D gene: .; clone size: many; V gene: TRBV12-3/TRBV12-4; CDR3 DNA: TGTGCCAGCAGTTCAGAGATGCCCGGAGGAGCTTTCTTT; CDR3 protein: CASSSEMPGGAFF
J gene: TRBJ2-3; D gene: TRBD2; clone size: .; V gene: TRBV30; CDR3 DNA: TGTGCCGGGGGGAGGGAGAGCACAGATACGCAGTATTTT; CDR3 protein: CAGGRESTDTQYF
J gene: TRBJ2-4; D gene: TRBD1; clone size: .; V gene: TRBV6-1; CDR3 DNA: TGTGCAAGCCGGGACAGGTACGGAAACATTCAGTACTTC; CDR3 protein: CASRDRYGNIQYF
J gene: TRBJ2-3; D gene: TRBD2; clone size: few; V gene: TRBV12-3/TRBV12-4; CDR3 DNA: TGTGCCAGCAGTTTCCCCCTCGGGGAGGGCGGCACAGATACGCAGTATTTT; CDR3 protein: CASSFPLGEGGTDTQYF
J gene: TRBJ1-4; D gene: .; clone size: few; V gene: TRBV7-2; CDR3 DNA: TGTGCCAGCAGCTTAGGGGGAAGATACGATGAAAAACTGTTTTTT; CDR3 protein: CASSLGGRYDEKLFF
J gene: TRBJ1-1; D gene: TRBD1; clone size: few; V gene: TRBV11-2; CDR3 DNA: TGTGCCAGCAGCTCCAAAGTTTCCCCGGGACAGCGGAAGAACACTGAAGCTTTCTTT; CDR3 protein: CASSSKVSPGQRKNTEAFF
J gene: TRBJ2-3; D gene: .; clone size: .; V gene: TRBV6-2/TRBV6-3; CDR3 DNA: TGTGCCAGCGGAGAGATAGGTGATACGCAGTATTTT; CDR3 protein: CASGEIGDTQYF
J gene: TRBJ2-2; D gene: .; clone size: .; V gene: TRBV15; CDR3 DNA: TGTGCCAGGTGGAGGGGGCTAAACACCGGGGAGCTGTTTTTT; CDR3 protein: CARWRGLNTGELFF
J gene: TRBJ2-2; D gene: TRBD2; clone size: few; V gene: TRBV7-9; CDR3 DNA: TGTGCCAGCAGCACCGCGACTAGCCTGAACACCGGGGAGCTGTTTTTT; CDR3 protein: CASSTATSLNTGELFF
J gene: TRBJ2-7; D gene: .; clone size: few; V gene: TRBV28; CDR3 DNA: TGTGCCAGCAGTCCCGGACTGCCCTACGAGCAGTACTTC; CDR3 protein: CASSPGLPYEQYF
J gene: TRBJ1-1; D gene: .; clone size: .; V gene: TRBV18; CDR3 DNA: TGTGCCAGCTCACGACCGACGACAGGCCTCGTTGAAGCTTTCTTT; CDR3 protein: CASSRPTTGLVEAFF
J gene: TRBJ2-1; D gene: .; clone size: .; V gene: TRBV7-9; CDR3 DNA: TGTGCCAGCAGCCGATTGGGACAGCGGGGTAGGAATGAGCAGTTCTTC; CDR3 protein: CASSRLGQRGRNEQFF
J gene: TRBJ2-1; D gene: TRBD2; clone size: few; V gene: TRBV27; CDR3 DNA: TGTGCCAGCAGTGTACGGACTAGCGGGGGTTCCTACAATGAGCAGTTCTTC; CDR3 protein: CASSVRTSGGSYNEQFF
J gene: TRBJ2-3; D gene: .; clone size: few; V gene: TRBV29-1; CDR3 DNA: TGCAGCGTTGAAGGCGGGTGGAACGCAGATACGCAGTATTTT; CDR3 protein: CSVEGGWNADTQYF
J gene: TRBJ2-5; D gene: TRBD2; clone size: .; V gene: TRBV5-1; CDR3 DNA: TGCGCCAGCAGCCGTGGACTAGCGTTTATCCAAGAGACCCAGTACTTC; CDR3 protein: CASSRGLAFIQETQYF
J gene: TRBJ2-2; D gene: .; clone size: .; V gene: TRBV6-2/TRBV6-3; CDR3 DNA: TGTGCCAGCAGAGAGACCAGCACCGGGGAGCTGTTTTTT; CDR3 protein: CASRETSTGELFF
J gene: TRBJ2-1; D gene: .; clone size: .; V gene: TRBV5-1; CDR3 DNA: TGCGCCAGCAGCAACGAGGCGAGCAATGAGCAGTTCTTC; CDR3 protein: CASSNEASNEQFF
J gene: TRBJ2-7; D gene: TRBD1; clone size: .; V gene: TRBV27; CDR3 DNA: TGTGCCAGCAGTTCCTCAGGGGGCGTTTACGAGCAGTACTTC; CDR3 protein: CASSSSGGVYEQYF
J gene: TRBJ2-1; D gene: .; clone size: .; V gene: TRBV20-1; CDR3 DNA: TGCAGTACCCCAGACCCGGGCCCTGGCGATGAGCAGTTCTTC; CDR3 protein: CSTPDPGPGDEQFF
J gene: TRBJ2-1; D gene: .; clone size: few; V gene: TRBV29-1; CDR3 DNA: TGCAGCGTGCTAATAGTAGGCTCCTACAATGAGCAGTTCTTC; CDR3 protein: CSVLIVGSYNEQFF
J gene: TRBJ2-5; D gene: TRBD2; clone size: few; V gene: TRBV6-1; CDR3 DNA: TGTGCCAGCAGTCCCCAGACTGGACTAGCGGGACAAGAGACCCAGTACTTC; CDR3 protein: CASSPQTGLAGQETQYF
J gene: TRBJ2-1; D gene: .; clone size: .; V gene: TRBV7-3; CDR3 DNA: TGTGCCAGCAGCTTACACACCCTGAGCTCCTACAATGAGCAGTTCTTC; CDR3 protein: CASSLHTLSSYNEQFF
J gene: TRBJ1-6; D gene: TRBD1; clone size: .; V gene: TRBV4-2; CDR3 DNA: TGTGCCAGCAGCCAAGAGGTAAAGGGGGCGAGCTCCTATAATTCACCCCTCCACTTT; CDR3 protein: CASSQEVKGASSYNSPLHF
J gene: TRBJ2-7; D gene: .; clone size: many; V gene: TRBV5-1; CDR3 DNA: TGCGCCAGCAGCTTAAGCCCCGGGGGTGGCTACGAGCAGTACTTC; CDR3 protein: CASSLSPGGGYEQYF
J gene: TRBJ1-1; D gene: .; clone size: few; V gene: TRBV7-9; CDR3 DNA: TGTGCCAGCAGCCAGGTAGTTGGCGGCACTGAAGCTTTCTTT; CDR3 protein: CASSQVVGGTEAFF
J gene: TRBJ2-1; D gene: .; clone size: .; V gene: TRBV7-9; CDR3 DNA: TGTGCCAGCAGCCCCGGTTCGAGTGGGCTCGAGCAGTTCTTC; CDR3 protein: CASSPGSSGLEQFF
J gene: TRBJ1-3; D gene: .; clone size: .; V gene: TRBV5-1; CDR3 DNA: TGCGCCAGCAGCTTGGACCCCCCAGGTAGCTCTGGAAACACCATATATTTT; CDR3 protein: CASSLDPPGSSGNTIYF
J gene: TRBJ2-3; D gene: .; clone size: few; V gene: TRBV12-3/TRBV12-4; CDR3 DNA: TGTGCCAGCAGTTCCCATTATGGGGCGTTCACAGATACGCAGTATTTT; CDR3 protein: CASSSHYGAFTDTQYF
J gene: TRBJ2-6; D gene: .; clone size: many; V gene: TRBV12-3/TRBV12-4; CDR3 DNA: TGTGCCAGCAGTCCTCACAGGGTTGGGGCCAACGTCCTGACTTTC; CDR3 protein: CASSPHRVGANVLTF
J gene: TRBJ2-2; D gene: .; clone size: few; V gene: TRBV20-1; CDR3 DNA: TGCAGTGCTAGGACGGCAGACGCGAACACCGGGGAGCTGTTTTTT; CDR3 protein: CSARTADANTGELFF
J gene: TRBJ1-1; D gene: TRBD1; clone size: .; V gene: TRBV25-1; CDR3 DNA: TGTGCCAGCAGGGTGGGGACAGCGAACACTGAAGCTTTCTTT; CDR3 protein: CASRVGTANTEAFF
J gene: TRBJ2-7; D gene: TRBD1; clone size: few; V gene: TRBV9; CDR3 DNA: TGTGCCAGCAGCGTTTTTCCGGGACAGGGCTACGAGCAGTACTTC; CDR3 protein: CASSVFPGQGYEQYF
J gene: TRBJ2-2; D gene: .; clone size: few; V gene: TRBV27; CDR3 DNA: TGTGCCAGTCGAGCGGAACTTATTTACACCGGGGAGCTGTTTTTT; CDR3 protein: CASRAELIYTGELFF
J gene: TRBJ2-6; D gene: TRBD2; clone size: .; V gene: TRBV20-1; CDR3 DNA: TGCGGGGGGGTCCAGGCTGGGGCCAACGTCCTGACTTTC; CDR3 protein: CGGVQAGANVLTF
J gene: TRBJ1-4; D gene: .; clone size: few; V gene: TRBV9; CDR3 DNA: TGTGCCAGCAGCCCCGGCAGGGCTAATGAAAAACTGTTTTTT; CDR3 protein: CASSPGRANEKLFF
J gene: TRBJ2-7; D gene: .; clone size: few; V gene: TRBV28; CDR3 DNA: TGTGCCAGCAGTTCCCCTGGGGGCCGCTCCTACGAGCAGTACTTC; CDR3 protein: CASSSPGGRSYEQYF
J gene: TRBJ2-3; D gene: .; clone size: few; V gene: TRBV3-1; CDR3 DNA: TGTGCCAGCAGCCGGGACCCACTCACAGATACGCAGTATTTT; CDR3 protein: CASSRDPLTDTQYF
J gene: TRBJ2-5; D gene: TRBD2; clone size: many; V gene: TRBV4-2; CDR3 DNA: TGTGCCAGCAGCCAAGGGGGAGCGGGAGAAGAGACCCAGTACTTC; CDR3 protein: CASSQGGAGEETQYF
J gene: TRBJ2-7; D gene: .; clone size: few; V gene: TRBV5-1; CDR3 DNA: TGCGCCAGCAGCTTGACCGGACCTCCGTCGGGGGAGCAGTACTTC; CDR3 protein: CASSLTGPPSGEQYF
J gene: TRBJ2-3; D gene: .; clone size: few; V gene: TRBV7-9; CDR3 DNA: TGTGCCAGCAGCTTAGTCGGGCCCCGCACAGATACGCAGTATTTT; CDR3 protein: CASSLVGPRTDTQYF
J gene: TRBJ2-3; D gene: TRBD2; clone size: .; V gene: TRBV6-5; CDR3 DNA: TGTGCCAGCAGTTACTTCGGACTAGCGGGGTCTCGAGATACGCAGTATTTT; CDR3 protein: CASSYFGLAGSRDTQYF
J gene: TRBJ2-5; D gene: .; clone size: many; V gene: TRBV28; CDR3 DNA: TGTGCCAGCAGATCCGGACAAAGACAAGAGACCCAGTACTTC; CDR3 protein: CASRSGQRQETQYF
J gene: TRBJ2-3; D gene: TRBD2; clone size: few; V gene: TRBV20-1; CDR3 DNA: TGCAGTGCCCGACTAGCAGCTAGCACAGATACGCAGTATTTT; CDR3 protein: CSARLAASTDTQYF
J gene: TRBJ2-4; D gene: TRBD1; clone size: few; V gene: TRBV29-1; CDR3 DNA: TGCAGCGCCTGGGAGCCGGGACAGGCGGGGAGGTACTTC; CDR3 protein: CSAWEPGQAGRYF
J gene: TRBJ2-2; D gene: .; clone size: .; V gene: TRBV14; CDR3 DNA: TGTGCCAGCAGCCAAAATAGCGGATACACCGGGGAGCTGTTTTTT; CDR3 protein: CASSQNSGYTGELFF
J gene: TRBJ1-4; D gene: .; clone size: .; V gene: TRBV20-1; CDR3 DNA: TGCAGTGCTAGCTCAGGGTGGGGTGAAAAACTGTTTTTT; CDR3 protein: CSASSGWGEKLFF
J gene: TRBJ2-3; D gene: TRBD2; clone size: few; V gene: TRBV20-1; CDR3 DNA: TGCAGTGCTAGACTGCTAGCGGGCACAGATACGCAGTATTTT; CDR3 protein: CSARLLAGTDTQYF
J gene: TRBJ2-2; D gene: TRBD2; clone size: few; V gene: TRBV20-1; CDR3 DNA: TGCAGTGCTCCTTCTAGCGGATCGAACACCGGGGAGCTGTTTTTT; CDR3 protein: CSAPSSGSNTGELFF
J gene: TRBJ1-5; D gene: TRBD1; clone size: few; V gene: TRBV19; CDR3 DNA: TGTGCCAGTAGCCTCCCCCCTCCGGGACAGGCCCTTCGGCCCCAGCATTTT; CDR3 protein: CASSLPPPGQALRPQHF
J gene: TRBJ2-2; D gene: TRBD1; clone size: few; V gene: TRBV20-1; CDR3 DNA: TGCAGTGCTAGGCCCCACCCATGGACAGGCTCGAACACCGGGGAGCTGTTTTTT; CDR3 protein: CSARPHPWTGSNTGELFF
J gene: TRBJ2-4; D gene: .; clone size: .; V gene: TRBV27; CDR3 DNA: TGTGCCAGCAGTTTCAGGGGGGGAGCCAAAAACATTCAGTACTTC; CDR3 protein: CASSFRGGAKNIQYF